This T cell receptor beta chain was found in a study of cytomegalovirus exposure and HLA in healthy donors. Study-level results: A later examination showed that TCR association rates differed by HLA locus, with DRB1 most and HLA-C fewest. The authors confirmed in vitro that three CMV-associated chains were specific for CMV antigens. In a later analysis, at a false discovery rate of 0.05, under 20,000 TCR beta sequences were associated with HLA alleles.

About this clone: Its antigen is unknown.

V shed 5 bases, J shed 5 bases, and the junction held 9 bases outside the gene matches. The CDR3 is 15 residues long. Looked up from germline, CDR1 is SEHNR and CDR2 is FQNEAQ (reference sequence). The study ran its PCR with 60 Vbeta and 13 Jbeta primers. Measured with immunoSEQ multiplex PCR; TCRdb has only the in-frame clones, and not every one. The sample contains under 200,000 clones, 65% to 75% of which appear only once. The sequence was collected from a girl aged 5 to 17 in good health and CMV-seronegative. The V gene is TRBV7-9, the J gene TRBJ1-5; 7 bases fit TRBD1. Sequencing was performed on PBMCs. In DNA form, the CDR3 reads TGTGCCAGCAGCCGTACCGGGACAGTGGATCAGCCCCAGCATTTT. This gives the protein CASSRTGTVDQPQHF.